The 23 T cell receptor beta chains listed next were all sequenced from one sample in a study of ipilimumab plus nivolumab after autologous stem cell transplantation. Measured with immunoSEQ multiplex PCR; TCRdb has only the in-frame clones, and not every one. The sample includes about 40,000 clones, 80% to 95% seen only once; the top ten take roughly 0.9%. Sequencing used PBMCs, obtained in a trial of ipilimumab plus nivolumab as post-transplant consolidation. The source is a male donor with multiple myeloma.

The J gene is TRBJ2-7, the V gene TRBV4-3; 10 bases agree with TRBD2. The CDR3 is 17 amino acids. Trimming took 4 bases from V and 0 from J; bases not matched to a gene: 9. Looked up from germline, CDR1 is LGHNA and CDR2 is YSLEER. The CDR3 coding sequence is TGCGCCAGCAGCCCGAACATCCGACTAGCGGGCTCCTACGAGCAGTACTTC. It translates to CASSPNIRLAGSYEQYF.

CDR3 protein: CASSLWGTGLQEQYF. Written as DNA, the CDR3 is TGTGCCAGCAGCTTGTGGGGAACGGGGCTACAGGAGCAGTACTTC. The chain uses TRBV5-4 and TRBJ2-7; tentatively, D is TRBD1 or TRBD2 (5 bases each). Germline V CDR1 and CDR2: SGHNT, YYREEE (reference sequence). Trimming took 1 base from V and 7 from J, leaving 18 bases between them. The CDR3 covers 15 residues. Variable domain in full (rest from reference TRBV5-4 and TRBJ2-7): ETGVTQSPTHLIKTRGQQVTLRCSSQSGHNTVSWYQQALGQGPQFIFQYYREEENGRGNFPPRFSGLQFPNYSSELNVNALELDDSALYLCASSLWGTGLQEQYFGPGTRLTVT.

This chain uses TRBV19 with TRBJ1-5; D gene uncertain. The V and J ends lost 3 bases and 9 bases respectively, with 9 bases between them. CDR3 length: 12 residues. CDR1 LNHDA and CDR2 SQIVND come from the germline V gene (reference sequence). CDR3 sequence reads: CASSIPLLPQHF. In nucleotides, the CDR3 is TGTGCCAGTAGTATCCCCCTCTTGCCCCAGCATTTT.

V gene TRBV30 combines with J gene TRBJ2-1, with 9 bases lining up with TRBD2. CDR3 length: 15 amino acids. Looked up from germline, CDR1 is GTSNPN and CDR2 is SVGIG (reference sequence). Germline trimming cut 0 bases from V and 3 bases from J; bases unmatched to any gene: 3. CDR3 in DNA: TGTGCCTGGAGTGTCGGCGGGGGGGTCTACAATGAGCAGTTCTTC. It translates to CAWSVGGGVYNEQFF.

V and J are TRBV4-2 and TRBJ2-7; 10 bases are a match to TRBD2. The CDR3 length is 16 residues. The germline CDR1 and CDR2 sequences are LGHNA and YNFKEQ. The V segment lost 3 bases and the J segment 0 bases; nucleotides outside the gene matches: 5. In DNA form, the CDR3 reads TGTGCCAGCAGCCATCCCGGGACTAGCGTCTCCTACGAGCAGTACTTC. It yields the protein CASSHPGTSVSYEQYF.

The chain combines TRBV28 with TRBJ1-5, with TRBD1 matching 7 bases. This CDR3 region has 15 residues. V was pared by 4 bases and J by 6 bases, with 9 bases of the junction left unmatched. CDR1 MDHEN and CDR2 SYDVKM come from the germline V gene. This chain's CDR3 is CASSSLDRDGQPQHF. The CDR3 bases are TGTGCCAGCAGTTCGCTCGACAGGGATGGTCAGCCCCAGCATTTT.

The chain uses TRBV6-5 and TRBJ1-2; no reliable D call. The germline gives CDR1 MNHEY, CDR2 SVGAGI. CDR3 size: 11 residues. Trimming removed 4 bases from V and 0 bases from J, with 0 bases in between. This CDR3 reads CASSSNYGYTF. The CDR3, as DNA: TGTGCCAGCAGTTCTAACTATGGCTACACCTTC.

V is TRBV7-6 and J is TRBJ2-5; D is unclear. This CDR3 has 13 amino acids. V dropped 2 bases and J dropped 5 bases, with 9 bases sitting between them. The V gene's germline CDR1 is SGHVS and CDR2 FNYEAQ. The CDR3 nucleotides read TGTGCCAGCAGCTTAAGGCCAAGGGAGACCCAGTACTTC. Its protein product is CASSLRPRETQYF.

CDR3 DNA sequence: TGCAGCGTCTCGGAGCCAGCAACTAATGAAAAACTGTTTTTT. Its protein is CSVSEPATNEKLFF. The V and J genes are TRBV29-1 and TRBJ1-4; D is uncertain. Between the trimmed V and J ends, which lost 6 bases and 0 bases, there was a span of 11 bases. Looked up from germline, CDR1 is SQVTM and CDR2 is ANQGSEA. The CDR3 contains 14 residues.

The CDR3 here is CASTGGGLNYGYTF. As DNA, the CDR3 is TGTGCCAGCACAGGGGGAGGCTTGAACTATGGCTACACCTTC. J is TRBJ1-2 and V is TRBV2; 7 nucleotides align to TRBD1. The V segment lost 7 bases and the J segment 2 bases; nucleotides outside the gene matches: 7. The germline V gene encodes CDR1 SNHLY and CDR2 FYNNEI. The CDR3 runs to 14 residues.

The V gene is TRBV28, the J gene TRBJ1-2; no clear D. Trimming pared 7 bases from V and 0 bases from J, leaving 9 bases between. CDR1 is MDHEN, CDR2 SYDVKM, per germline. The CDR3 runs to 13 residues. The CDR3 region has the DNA TGTGCCAGCACCGAGACCTCTAACTATGGCTACACCTTC. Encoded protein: CASTETSNYGYTF.

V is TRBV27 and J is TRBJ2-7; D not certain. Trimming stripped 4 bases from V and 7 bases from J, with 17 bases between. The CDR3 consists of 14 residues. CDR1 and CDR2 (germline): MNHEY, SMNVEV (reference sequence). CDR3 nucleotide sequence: TGTGCCAGCAGTTCCCAGCGCCTAAGGCGGGAGCAGTACTTC. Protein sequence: CASSSQRLRREQYF.

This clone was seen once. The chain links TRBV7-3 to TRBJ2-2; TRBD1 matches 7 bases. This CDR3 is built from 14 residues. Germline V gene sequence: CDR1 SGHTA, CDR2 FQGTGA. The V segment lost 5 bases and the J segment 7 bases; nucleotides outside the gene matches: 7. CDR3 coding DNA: TGTGCCAGCAGCGTGACAGGGTTAATCGGGGAGCTGTTTTTT. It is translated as CASSVTGLIGELFF.

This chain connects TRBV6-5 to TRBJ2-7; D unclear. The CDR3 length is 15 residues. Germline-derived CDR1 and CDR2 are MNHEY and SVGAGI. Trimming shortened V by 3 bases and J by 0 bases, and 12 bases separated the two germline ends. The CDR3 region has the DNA TGTGCCAGCAGTTATCGACACCATAGCTCCTACGAGCAGTACTTC. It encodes CASSYRHHSSYEQYF.

The CDR3: CATSIRGRTDTQYF. CDR3 DNA sequence: TGTGCCACCAGCATCAGGGGGCGCACAGATACGCAGTATTTT. The genes are TRBV15 and TRBJ2-3; 8 positions agree with TRBD1. This CDR3 is built from 14 residues. The trim removed 4 bases at V and 1 base at J, leaving 1 base unmatched. Germline CDR1 and CDR2: LNHNV and YYDKDF (reference sequence).

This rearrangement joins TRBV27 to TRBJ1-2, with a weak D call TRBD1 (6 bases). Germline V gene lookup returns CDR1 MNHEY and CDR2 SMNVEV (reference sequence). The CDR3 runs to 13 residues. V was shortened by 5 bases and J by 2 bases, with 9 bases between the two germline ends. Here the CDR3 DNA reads TGTGCCAGCAGTCCCGACAGGAACTATGGCTACACCTTC. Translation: CASSPDRNYGYTF.

The CDR3 sequence: CASRPGGSTDTQYF. The CDR3 bases are TGTGCCAGCAGACCAGGGGGATCCACAGATACGCAGTATTTT. The rearrangement joins TRBV27 to TRBJ2-3, with 7 bases identical to TRBD1. V was clipped by 6 bases and J by 2 bases; unmatched bases: 5. This CDR3 has 14 amino acids. Germline V gene sequence: CDR1 MNHEY, CDR2 SMNVEV (reference sequence).

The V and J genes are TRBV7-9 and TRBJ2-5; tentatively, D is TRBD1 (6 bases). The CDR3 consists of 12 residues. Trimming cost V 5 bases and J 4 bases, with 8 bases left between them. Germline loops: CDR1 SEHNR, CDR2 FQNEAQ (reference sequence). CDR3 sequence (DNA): TGTGCCAGCAGCCCAGGGGCAGAGACCCAGTACTTC. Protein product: CASSPGAETQYF.

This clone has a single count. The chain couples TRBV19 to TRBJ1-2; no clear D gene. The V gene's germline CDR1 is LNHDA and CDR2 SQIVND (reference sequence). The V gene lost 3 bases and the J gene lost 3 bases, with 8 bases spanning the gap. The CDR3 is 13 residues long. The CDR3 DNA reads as TGTGCCAGTAGTATTTCTGGGTACTATGGCTACACCTTC. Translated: CASSISGYYGYTF.

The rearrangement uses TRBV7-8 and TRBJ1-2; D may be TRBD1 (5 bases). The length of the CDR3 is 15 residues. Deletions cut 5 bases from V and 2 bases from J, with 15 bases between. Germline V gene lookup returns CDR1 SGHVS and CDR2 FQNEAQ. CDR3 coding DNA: TGTGCCAGCAGCCCCGGCGCGGGGACCAACTATGGCTACACCTTC. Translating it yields CASSPGAGTNYGYTF.

Written as DNA, the CDR3 is TGTGCCAGCAGCTTGGGCGGCCACTACGAGCAGTACTTC. It translates to CASSLGGHYEQYF. V and J are TRBV7-6 and TRBJ2-7; D uncertain. The germline gives CDR1 SGHVS, CDR2 FNYEAQ. This CDR3 comprises 13 residues. V lost 3 bases and J 3 bases, leaving 9 bases between the germline ends.

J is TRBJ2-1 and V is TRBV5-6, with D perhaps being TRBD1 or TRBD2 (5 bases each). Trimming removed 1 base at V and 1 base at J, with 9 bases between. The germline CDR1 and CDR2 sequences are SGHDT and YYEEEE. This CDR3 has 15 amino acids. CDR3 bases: TGTGCCAGCAGCTTGACGGGGACGTCCTACAATGAGCAGTTCTTC. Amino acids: CASSLTGTSYNEQFF.

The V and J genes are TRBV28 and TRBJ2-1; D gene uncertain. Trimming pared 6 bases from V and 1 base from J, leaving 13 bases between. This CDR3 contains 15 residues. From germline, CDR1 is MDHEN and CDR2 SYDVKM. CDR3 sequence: CASRPDTTSYNEQFF. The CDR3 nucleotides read TGTGCCAGCAGGCCTGACACGACTTCCTACAATGAGCAGTTCTTC.